The T cell receptor (beta chain) under discussion was sequenced for a study of human T cells and chemical hapten exposure. Study findings and constraints: The study found that DPC sensitization did not change TCRs above 1 in 1000 frequency.

This CDR3 is 15 amino acids long. Time point noted: patch test 1, 2 weeks after DPC sensitization. The treatment was: therapeutic diphenylcyclopropenone sensitization with weekly scalp DPC. Extraction of total RNA was performed on unfractionated whole blood. With respect to this clonotype: Its antigen is as yet unknown.

It was the library that attached unique molecular identifiers to individual cDNA molecules. TCRdb processed the RACE reads anew with MiXCR; each CDR3 protein has one entry. Of some 200,000 distinct CDR3 sequences in the sample, around 20% were seen once. The receptor's source is a woman aged 50 to 60 with alopecia areata. Some clones in this sample may be carry-over from other donors' samples. The sample in question was whole blood, obtained in connection with sensitization to the hapten diphenylcyclopropenone (DPC). V usage is TRBV21-1 and J usage is TRBJ2-3; the table assigns TRBD1, which was not confirmed against the DNA. TRBV21-1 is annotated as a pseudogene. The CDR3 loop reads CASSITGGYRDTQYF. DNA of the CDR3: TGTGCCAGCAGCATAACAGGGGGGTATAGAGATACGCAGTATTTT.